The following is a T cell receptor beta chain sequence with its context. Sequencing was performed with immunoSEQ multiplex PCR; in TCRdb, only in-frame clones are kept and a portion is missing. The sample shows 250,000 or so clones, more than 80% of them seen only once. The data were taken from a study of blood T cell repertoires in COVID-19. Germline V gives CDR1 SEHNR, CDR2 FQNEAQ (reference sequence). Trimming took 3 bases from V and 0 from J; bases not matched to a gene: 3. The CDR3 loop spans 18 amino acids. Sequenced input: peripheral blood. This sequence originates from a human donor in a cohort sampled during active COVID-19. V is TRBV7-9 and J is TRBJ2-2; 14 bases fit TRBD2. CDR3 loop: CASSLGTSGRSNTGELFF. The CDR3 DNA reads as TGTGCCAGCAGCTTGGGGACTAGCGGGAGATCGAACACCGGGGAGCTGTTTTTT.